Sequencing of this TCR beta chain was carried out in a study of blood T cell repertoires in COVID-19. As for the study in general: Sources were T cells, B-cell-depleted T cells, or PBMCs; the material itself was cDNA or gDNA.

V dropped 4 bases and J dropped 0; count of bases not matched to a gene: 3. Germline loops: CDR1 SGDLS, CDR2 YYNGEE. The CDR3 consists of 15 residues. Only in-frame clones appear in the TCRdb table, and some are missing; sequencing was by immunoSEQ multiplex PCR. The table lists about 54,000 clones, roughly nine tenths of them singletons, with approximately 7.6% in the top ten. Sequencing was carried out using peripheral blood. This TCR came from a woman aged 60-70 years with active or convalescent COVID-19. The V and J genes are TRBV9 and TRBJ2-2; 7 bases are a match to TRBD1. CDR3 in amino acids: CASSPTGANTGELFF. CDR3 coding DNA: TGTGCCAGCAGCCCTACAGGGGCGAACACCGGGGAGCTGTTTTTT.